The present T cell receptor (beta chain) was sequenced within a study of T cells in localized non-small cell lung cancer. Points from the study as a whole: Paired adjacent lung recovered a median approximately 57 of the top 100 tumor clones. The study found T cell clonality highest in uninvolved adjacent lung, above tumor.

As concerns this clone: Antigen specificity is unknown.

The V end was cut by 0 bases, the J end by 5 bases, with 4 bases between. The CDR3 runs 12 residues. Method: immunoSEQ multiplex PCR; TCRdb's copy keeps in-frame clones and lacks some. Of 29,000 or so clones listed, 70% to 90% are singletons. The origin of this receptor is a female donor aged 60 or older with stage III squamous cell lung carcinoma. The V and J genes are TRBV23-1 and TRBJ2-5, with unresolved D. TRBV23-1 qualifies as an ORF whose function is uncertain. Sequencing was performed on peripheral blood, taken before any cancer treatment. In DNA form, the CDR3 reads TGCGCCAGCAGTCAATCTTGCGAGACCCAGTACTTC. Translated: CASSQSCETQYF.